Sequencing of this T cell receptor (beta chain) was carried out in a study of blood T cell repertoires in COVID-19. Study information: The origin of the acute and convalescent COVID-19 samples was the United States, Italy and Spain. The cDNA or gDNA used as material had been derived from T cells, B-cell-depleted T cells, or PBMCs.

Authors' data handling: Amplification from reference gene primers served as the basis for estimated nucleated cell counts. Assay used: immunoSEQ multiplex PCR; TCRdb lists only in-frame clones, some missing. The DNA gave D and trimming, while V, J and clone size come from that table. This table holds fewer than 70,000 clones, 88% found once. Specimen: peripheral blood. The sequence came from a human donor in a cohort sampled during active COVID-19.

This CDR3 reads CASNPTGGGNTIYF. In DNA, the CDR3 is TGTGCCAGCAACCCAACAGGGGGTGGAAACACCATATATTTT. The chain recombines TRBV19 with TRBJ1-3; 8 bases match TRBD1. J gave up 3 bases and V 9 bases, and 7 bases lay outside the gene matches. Germline V gives CDR1 LNHDA, CDR2 SQIVND (reference sequence). The length of the CDR3 is 14 residues.